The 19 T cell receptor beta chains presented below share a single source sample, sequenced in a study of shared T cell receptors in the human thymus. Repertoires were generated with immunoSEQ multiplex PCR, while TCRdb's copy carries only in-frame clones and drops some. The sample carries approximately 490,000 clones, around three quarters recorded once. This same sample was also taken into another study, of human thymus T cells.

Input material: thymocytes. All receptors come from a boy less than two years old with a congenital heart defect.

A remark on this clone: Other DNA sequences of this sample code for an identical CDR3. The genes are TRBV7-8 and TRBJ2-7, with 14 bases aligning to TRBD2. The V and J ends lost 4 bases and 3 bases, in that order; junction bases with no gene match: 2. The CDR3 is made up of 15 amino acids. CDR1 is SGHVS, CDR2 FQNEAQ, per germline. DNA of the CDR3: TGTGCCAGCAGCTGGGGACTAGCGGGGGTCTACGAGCAGTACTTC. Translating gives CASSWGLAGVYEQYF.

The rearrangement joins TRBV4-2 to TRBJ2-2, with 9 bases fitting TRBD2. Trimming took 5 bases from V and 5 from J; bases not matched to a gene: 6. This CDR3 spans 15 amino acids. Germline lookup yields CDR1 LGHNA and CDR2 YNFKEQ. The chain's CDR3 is CASSGAGGGTGELFF. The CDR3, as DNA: TGTGCCAGCAGCGGCGCGGGAGGGGGGACCGGGGAGCTGTTTTTT.

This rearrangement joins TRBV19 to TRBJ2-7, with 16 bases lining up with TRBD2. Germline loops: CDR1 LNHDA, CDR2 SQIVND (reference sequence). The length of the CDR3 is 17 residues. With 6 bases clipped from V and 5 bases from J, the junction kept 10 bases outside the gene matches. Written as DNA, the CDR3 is TGTGCCAGTAGGGTGGGACTAGCGGGAGGGCCCGCCCACGAGCAGTACTTC. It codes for CASRVGLAGGPAHEQYF.

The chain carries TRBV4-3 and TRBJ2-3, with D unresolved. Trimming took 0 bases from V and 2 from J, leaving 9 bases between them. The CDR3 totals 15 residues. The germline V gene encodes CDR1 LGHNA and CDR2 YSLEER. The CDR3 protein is CASSQDPQVTDTQYF. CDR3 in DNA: TGCGCCAGCAGCCAAGACCCACAAGTCACAGATACGCAGTATTTT.

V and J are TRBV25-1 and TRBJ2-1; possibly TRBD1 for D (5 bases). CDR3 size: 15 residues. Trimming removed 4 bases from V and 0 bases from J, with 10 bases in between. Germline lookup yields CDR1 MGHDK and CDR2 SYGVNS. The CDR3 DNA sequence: TGTGCCAGCAGTGGCACAGGAAGCTCCTACAATGAGCAGTTCTTC. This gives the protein CASSGTGSSYNEQFF.

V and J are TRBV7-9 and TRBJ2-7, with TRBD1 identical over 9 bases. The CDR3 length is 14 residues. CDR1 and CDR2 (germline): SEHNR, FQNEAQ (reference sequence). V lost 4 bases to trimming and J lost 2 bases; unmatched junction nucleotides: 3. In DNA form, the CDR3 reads TGTGCCAGCAGCTCAAGGACAGGGGCCTACGAGCAGTACTTC. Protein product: CASSSRTGAYEQYF.

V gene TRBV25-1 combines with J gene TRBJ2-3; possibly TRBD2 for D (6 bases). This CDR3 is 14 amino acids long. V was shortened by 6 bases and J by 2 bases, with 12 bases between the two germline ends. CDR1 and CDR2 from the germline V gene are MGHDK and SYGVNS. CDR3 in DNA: TGTGCCAGCAGGTTTGGGGGGTTCACAGATACGCAGTATTTT. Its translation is CASRFGGFTDTQYF.

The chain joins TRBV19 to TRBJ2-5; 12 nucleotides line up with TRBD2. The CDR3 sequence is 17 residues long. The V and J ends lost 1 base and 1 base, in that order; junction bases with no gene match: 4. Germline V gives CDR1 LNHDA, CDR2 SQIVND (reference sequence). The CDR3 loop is CASSIVRLAGVQETQYF. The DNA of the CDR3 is TGTGCCAGTAGTATAGTCCGACTAGCGGGGGTCCAAGAGACCCAGTACTTC.

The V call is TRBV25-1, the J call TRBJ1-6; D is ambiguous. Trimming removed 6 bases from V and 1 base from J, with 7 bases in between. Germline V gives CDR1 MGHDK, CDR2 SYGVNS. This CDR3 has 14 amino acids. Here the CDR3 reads CASSGESYNSPLHF. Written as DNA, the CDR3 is TGTGCCAGCAGCGGAGAGTCCTATAATTCACCCCTCCACTTT.

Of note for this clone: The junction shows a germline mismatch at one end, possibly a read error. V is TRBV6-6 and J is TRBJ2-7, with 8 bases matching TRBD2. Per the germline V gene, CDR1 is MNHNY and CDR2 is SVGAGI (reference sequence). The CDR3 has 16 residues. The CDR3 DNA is TGTGCCAGCAGGTACTCGGGCGGGAGGCCCTCCTACGAGCAGTACTTC. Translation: CASRYSGGRPSYEQYF.

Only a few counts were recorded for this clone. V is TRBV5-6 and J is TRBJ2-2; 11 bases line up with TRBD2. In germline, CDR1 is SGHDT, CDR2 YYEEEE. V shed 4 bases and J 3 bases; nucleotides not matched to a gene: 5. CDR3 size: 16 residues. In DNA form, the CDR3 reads TGTGCCAGCAGCCCGACTAGCGGGACGGACACCGGGGAGCTGTTTTTT. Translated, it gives CASSPTSGTDTGELFF.

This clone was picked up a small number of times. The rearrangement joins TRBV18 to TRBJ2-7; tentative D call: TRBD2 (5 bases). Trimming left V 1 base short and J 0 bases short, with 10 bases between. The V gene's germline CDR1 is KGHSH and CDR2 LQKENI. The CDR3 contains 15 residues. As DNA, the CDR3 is TGTGCCAGCTCACCACAGAAGGAGGACTCCTACGAGCAGTACTTC. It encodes CASSPQKEDSYEQYF.

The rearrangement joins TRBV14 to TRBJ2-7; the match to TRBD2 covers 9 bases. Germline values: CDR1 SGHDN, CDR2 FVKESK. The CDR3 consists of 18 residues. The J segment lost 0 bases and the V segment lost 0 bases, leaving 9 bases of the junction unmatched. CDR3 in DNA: TGTGCCAGCAGCCAAGATCGGGCTAGCGGGGCCAACTCCTACGAGCAGTACTTC. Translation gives CASSQDRASGANSYEQYF.

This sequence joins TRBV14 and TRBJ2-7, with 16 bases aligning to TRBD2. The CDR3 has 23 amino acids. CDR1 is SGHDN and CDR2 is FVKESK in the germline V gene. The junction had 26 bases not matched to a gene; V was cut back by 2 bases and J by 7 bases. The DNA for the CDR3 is TGTGCCAGCAGCCAACTTCTTATCAACCTGGGGACTAGCGGGAGGGCCCGCCCCGGGGAGCAGTACTTC. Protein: CASSQLLINLGTSGRARPGEQYF.

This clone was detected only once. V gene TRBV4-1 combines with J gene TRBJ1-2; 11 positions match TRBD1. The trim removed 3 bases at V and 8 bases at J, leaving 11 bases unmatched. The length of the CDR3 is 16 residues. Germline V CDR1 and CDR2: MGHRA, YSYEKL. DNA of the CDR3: TGCGCCAGCAGCCAGGGTCCGGGACAGGGGGTGGGGGGCTACACCTTC. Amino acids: CASSQGPGQGVGGYTF.

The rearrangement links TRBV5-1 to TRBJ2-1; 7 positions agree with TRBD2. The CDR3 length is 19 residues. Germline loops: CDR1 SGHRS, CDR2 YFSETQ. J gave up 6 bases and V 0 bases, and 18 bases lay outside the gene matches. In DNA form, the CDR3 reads TGCGCCAGCAGCTTGGCCCCGGCAAAACTGGAGCGGGAACGCAATGAGCAGTTCTTC. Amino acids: CASSLAPAKLERERNEQFF.

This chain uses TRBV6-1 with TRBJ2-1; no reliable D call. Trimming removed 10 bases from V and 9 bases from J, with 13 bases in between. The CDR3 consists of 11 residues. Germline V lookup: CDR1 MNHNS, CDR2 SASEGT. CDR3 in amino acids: CATSWAGEQFF. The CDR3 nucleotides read TGTGCCACCTCCTGGGCCGGTGAGCAGTTCTTC.

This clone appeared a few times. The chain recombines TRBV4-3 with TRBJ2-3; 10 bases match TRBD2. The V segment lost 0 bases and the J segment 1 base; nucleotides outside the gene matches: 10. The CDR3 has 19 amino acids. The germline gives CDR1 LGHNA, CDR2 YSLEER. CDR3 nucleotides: TGCGCCAGCAGCCAAGATCTGGAGCGGGAGGGCAAACGCACAGATACGCAGTATTTT. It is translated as CASSQDLEREGKRTDTQYF.

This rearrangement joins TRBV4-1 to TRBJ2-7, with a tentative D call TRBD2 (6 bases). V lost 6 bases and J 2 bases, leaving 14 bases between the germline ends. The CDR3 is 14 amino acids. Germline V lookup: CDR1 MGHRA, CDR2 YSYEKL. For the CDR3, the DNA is TGCGCCAGCAGTCCCTCTAGCGTTACCTACGAGCAGTACTTC. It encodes CASSPSSVTYEQYF.